These T cell receptor beta chains were read from a single sample in a study of T cells after yellow fever vaccination. MiXCR was run by TCRdb on the 5' RACE reads, yielding one entry per CDR3 protein. The data show tens of thousands of distinct CDR3 sequences, under 9.5% seen once. Sequencing was performed on CD8+ T cells sorted from PBMCs, taken around 10 days after the first yellow fever vaccination. These receptors were obtained from a man younger than 35 who received the YFV17D yellow fever vaccine. Each CDR3 is given with its conserved first and last residue. The order of the fields is clone size, J gene, V gene, D gene, CDR3 length, CDR3 DNA, CDR3 protein. The D gene is left open where the match is weak. Size values are once, few and many counts, or a class for expanded clones, and some rows have none.

NA	TRBJ2-1	TRBV12-3/TRBV12-4	TRBD2	13	TGTGCCAGCGGGAACGGGGGGGGGTATGAGCAGTTCTTC	CASGNGGGYEQFF
NA	TRBJ1-3	TRBV10-1	NA	14	TGCGCCAGCAGTGAGGAGGGTTCAGGAAACACCATATATTTT	CASSEEGSGNTIYF
few	TRBJ2-2	TRBV4-1	TRBD1	15	TGCGCCAGCAGCCATCCTACAGGGGATACCGGGGAGCTGTTTTTT	CASSHPTGDTGELFF
many	TRBJ2-5	TRBV12-3/TRBV12-4	NA	13	TGTGCCAGCAGTTTGGTCAGACAAGAGACCCAGTACTTC	CASSLVRQETQYF
few	TRBJ2-2	TRBV5-1	TRBD1	16	TGCGCCAGCAGCTATTTGGACAGGGACCCTACCGGGGAGCTGTTTTTT	CASSYLDRDPTGELFF
many	TRBJ2-2	TRBV4-1	TRBD1	16	TGCGCCAGCAGCCGGACCGGGACAGGGGTTACCGGGGAGCTGTTTTTT	CASSRTGTGVTGELFF
many	TRBJ2-5	TRBV20-1	NA	15	TGCAGTGCGAGGCTAGCGCGAAGTTCCCAAGAGACCCAGTACTTC	CSARLARSSQETQYF
many	TRBJ2-7	TRBV4-3	NA	15	TGCGCCAGCAGCCAAGGCCGTGGGGGCGAGTACGAGCAGTACTTC	CASSQGRGGEYEQYF
few	TRBJ2-1	TRBV20-1	NA	18	TGCAGTGCTAGAGGCCGGGGAACGGGGACCAGCTCCTACAATGAGCAGTTCTTC	CSARGRGTGTSSYNEQFF
many	TRBJ2-7	TRBV29-1	NA	14	TGCAGCGTTGAAGATCCCGGGGAGTCCTACGAGCAGTACTTC	CSVEDPGESYEQYF
many	TRBJ1-4	TRBV6-2/TRBV6-3	TRBD1	14	TGTGCCAGCACCTACGGACAGGGGATTGAAAAACTGTTTTTT	CASTYGQGIEKLFF
NA	TRBJ2-1	TRBV5-1	TRBD2	16	TGCGCCAGCAGCGGCGCGACTAGCGGGGGGTACAATGAGCAGTTCTTC	CASSGATSGGYNEQFF
NA	TRBJ2-5	TRBV27	NA	13	TGTGCCAGCAGCATGGGCAGGATGGAGACCCAGTACTTC	CASSMGRMETQYF
many	TRBJ2-2	TRBV29-1	NA	13	TGCAGCGTTGAGCCTCGGGCCACCGGGGAGCTGTTTTTT	CSVEPRATGELFF
many	TRBJ2-3	TRBV4-3	NA	16	TGCGCCAGCAGCCAGTCCGGGACGGCAAGCACAGATACGCAGTATTTT	CASSQSGTASTDTQYF
few	TRBJ1-2	TRBV18	NA	15	TGTGCCAGCTCACCCCCTGAGGAGGGGAGGCAGGGCTACACCTTC	CASSPPEEGRQGYTF
NA	TRBJ1-6	TRBV6-2/TRBV6-3	TRBD1	15	TGTGCCAGCAGGGAAGGACCGGACAGGTTATCACCCCTCCACTTT	CASREGPDRLSPLHF
NA	TRBJ1-2	TRBV20-1	NA	12	TGCAGTGCTAGAGATCAGAGGACAGACTACACCTTC	CSARDQRTDYTF
many	TRBJ1-2	TRBV29-1	TRBD1	14	TGCAGCGTGGGGATAGCGGGACAGCCTTATGGCTACACCTTC	CSVGIAGQPYGYTF
many	TRBJ2-5	TRBV14	NA	17	TGTGCCAGCAGCCAAGGGGTTACGTCCTTGTACCAAGAGACCCAGTACTTC	CASSQGVTSLYQETQYF
few	TRBJ2-5	TRBV7-9	TRBD1	14	TGTGCCAGCAGCTGGACAGGGGGTGAAGAGACCCAGTACTTC	CASSWTGGEETQYF
few	TRBJ2-5	TRBV15	NA	16	TGTGCCACCAGCGCACCCCGGGACAGAGGGAGGGAGACCCAGTACTTC	CATSAPRDRGRETQYF
many	TRBJ2-1	TRBV15	NA	17	TGTGCCACCAGCAGAGAGTCGTGGGCTAGACGATACAATGAGCAGTTCTTC	CATSRESWARRYNEQFF
NA	TRBJ2-5	TRBV5-5	NA	15	TGTGCCAGCAGCTTGGTGCGTCGGGGACAAGAGACCCAGTACTTC	CASSLVRRGQETQYF
many	TRBJ1-1	TRBV7-2	NA	13	TGTGCCAGCAGCTTTTCAGTTAACACTGAAGCTTTCTTT	CASSFSVNTEAFF
few	TRBJ2-3	TRBV20-1	NA	9	TGCAGTGCTAAAGATACGCAGTATTTT	CSAKDTQYF
few	TRBJ2-5	TRBV7-9	NA	12	TGTGCCAGCAGCGGGGACGATAAGACCCAGTACTTC	CASSGDDKTQYF
many	TRBJ1-2	TRBV6-2/TRBV6-3	NA	15	TGTGCCAGCAGTTATGAACGCGAATGGAACTATGGCTACACCTTC	CASSYEREWNYGYTF
few	TRBJ2-1	TRBV7-2	NA	14	TGTGCCAGCAGCACCCGGGACGGTGGACATGAGCAGTTCTTC	CASSTRDGGHEQFF
NA	TRBJ1-5	TRBV4-3	NA	14	TGCGCCAGCAGCCAGTACCCTGGCAATCAGCCCCAGCATTTT	CASSQYPGNQPQHF
many	TRBJ2-3	TRBV29-1	NA	14	TGCAGCGTCAGGACCGTCGGAAGCACAGATACGCAGTATTTT	CSVRTVGSTDTQYF
NA	TRBJ2-1	TRBV20-1	TRBD2	16	TGCAGCGGTATAGGACTAGCGGGGAGCTCCTACAATGAGCAGTTCTTC	CSGIGLAGSSYNEQFF
many	TRBJ2-5	TRBV19	NA	12	TGTGCCAGTAGTATGACCGGGGAGACCCAGTACTTC	CASSMTGETQYF
few	TRBJ1-1	TRBV7-9	TRBD1	14	TGTGCCAGCACCTCAGGGGGCGCGAACACTGAAGCTTTCTTT	CASTSGGANTEAFF